Detailed here is one TCR beta chain. Profiled with immunoSEQ multiplex PCR; TCRdb holds only in-frame clones, not every one. The sample yields approximately 97,000 clones, around 90% seen once. With V trimmed by 11 bases and J by 5 bases, 6 bases remained unmatched. The CDR3 length is 14 residues. The entry originates in a study of blood T cell repertoires in COVID-19. Study-level background: PBMCs, B-cell-depleted T cells, or T cells provided the cDNA or gDNA that made up the material.

The rearrangement uses TRBV23-1 and TRBJ2-2; the match to TRBD2 covers 12 bases. TRBV23-1 is sorted into the ORF group, with uncertain function. Sequencing used peripheral blood. This clonotype was sampled from a man aged 50 to 59 with active or convalescent COVID-19. DNA of the CDR3: TGCGCCTCTTGGACTAGCGGGAAGACCGGGGAGCTGTTTTTT. Translation gives CASWTSGKTGELFF.